Following are 17 T cell receptor beta chains from one sample sequenced in a study of blood T cells in healthy people across ages. A J-beta primer mix and a sample-barcoded 5' primer were used in a second PCR of about 7 to 12 cycles. TCRdb itself ran the 5' RACE reads through MiXCR, one entry per CDR3 protein. The repertoire includes hundreds of thousands of distinct CDR3 sequences, more than 45% of them detected once, and about 20% sits in the top ten. The sample taken for sequencing was blood. These receptor sequences come from a man aged 25-45 years in good health.

This clonotype has just a few counts. The chain carries TRBV7-2 and TRBJ2-3; TRBD2 is a possible D gene (5 bases). This CDR3 region has 15 residues. V lost 2 bases and J lost 6, with 15 bases in between. Germline V gene sequence: CDR1 SGHTA, CDR2 FQGNSA. The CDR3 DNA sequence: TGTGCCAGCAGCTTAATCTCTTCGGGGTCGGATACGCAGTATTTT. This sequence encodes CASSLISSGSDTQYF.

This clonotype was picked up a small number of times. The rearrangement uses TRBV4-2 and TRBJ2-7; D gene unclear. This CDR3 has 15 amino acids. Trimming pared 3 bases from V and 2 bases from J, leaving 14 bases between. The germline V gene has CDR1 LGHNA and CDR2 YNFKEQ. CDR3 in amino acids: CASSQYDGTPYEQYF. CDR3 DNA: TGTGCCAGCAGCCAGTACGATGGCACACCCTACGAGCAGTACTTC.

The CDR3 DNA sequence: TGCAGCGTTGAAGAGGGGGCAGCGGACATTCAGTACTTC. This translates into CSVEEGAADIQYF. The chain employs TRBV29-1 and TRBJ2-4; tentatively, D is TRBD1 (6 bases). This CDR3 spans 13 amino acids. Germline lookup yields CDR1 SQVTM and CDR2 ANQGSEA. V lost 0 bases, J lost 8 bases, and 11 bases lay in between.

The V call is TRBV10-3, the J call TRBJ2-5; D is perhaps TRBD1 (6 bases). The CDR3 loop spans 13 amino acids. V was shortened by 5 bases and J by 2 bases, with 9 bases between the two germline ends. Germline values: CDR1 ENHRY, CDR2 SYGVKD. The CDR3 reads CAISRTAQETQYF. The CDR3 DNA reads as TGTGCCATCAGTCGGACAGCGCAAGAGACCCAGTACTTC.

With regard to this clonotype: Compared with germline, one end of the junction differs, possibly owing to a read error. The chain has TRBV6-5 and TRBJ2-2; the D is unclear. Germline V gives CDR1 MNHEY, CDR2 SVGAGI. The CDR3 sequence is 13 residues long. As DNA, the CDR3 is TGTGCCAGCAGGTACTCTGTGGCCGGGGAGCTGTTTTTT. It yields the protein CASRYSVAGELFF.

The chain employs TRBV9 and TRBJ2-3, with TRBD2 identical over 7 bases. The CDR3 runs to 13 residues. The V gene end was trimmed by 9 bases and the J gene end by 6 bases; junction bases not matched to a gene: 10. Germline V gene sequence: CDR1 SGDLS, CDR2 YYNGEE. The DNA for the CDR3 is TGTGCCACCCAGCGGGATCCCCTGGATACGCAGTATTTT. Translated, it gives CATQRDPLDTQYF.

The chain joins TRBV7-8 to TRBJ2-2; D ambiguous. Germline assignment: CDR1 SGHVS and CDR2 FQNEAQ. This CDR3 has 16 residues. The germline V and J ends were trimmed by 0 bases and 0 bases, with 8 bases remaining between them. The CDR3: CASSLAVTANTGELFF. The CDR3 region has the DNA TGTGCCAGCAGCTTAGCCGTCACCGCGAACACCGGGGAGCTGTTTTTT.

This chain connects TRBV6-5 to TRBJ2-5; D not resolved. The CDR3 totals 11 residues. Germline V lookup: CDR1 MNHEY, CDR2 SVGAGI. V was shortened by 2 bases and J by 10 bases, with 8 bases between the two germline ends. The CDR3 DNA is TGTGCCAGCAGTTACCAGCAGAGCCAGTACTTC. It translates to CASSYQQSQYF.

This clonotype was observed a handful of times. V gene TRBV27 combines with J gene TRBJ2-1, with D perhaps matching TRBD1 (5 bases). Trimming removed 8 bases from V and 4 bases from J, with 18 bases in between. The CDR3 totals 15 residues. The germline V gene encodes CDR1 MNHEY and CDR2 SMNVEV (reference sequence). CDR3 nucleotides: TGTGCCAGCGGAACTTCAGGGATGATGTACAATGAGCAGTTCTTC. Translated: CASGTSGMMYNEQFF.

This chain uses TRBV12-3 or TRBV12-4 with TRBJ2-3; the D gene could be TRBD1 or TRBD2 (5 bases each). CDR3 length equals 13 residues. Trimming stripped 5 bases from V and 8 bases from J, with 14 bases between. DNA of the CDR3: TGTGCCAGCAGTCCTCAGATGGGGACTACGCAGTATTTT. Amino acid sequence: CASSPQMGTTQYF.

V is TRBV20-1 and J is TRBJ1-5; D uncertain. In germline, CDR1 is DFQATT, CDR2 SNEGSKA (reference sequence). Deletions cut 6 bases from V and 11 bases from J, with 26 bases between. CDR3 size: 15 residues. CDR3 in amino acids: CSAIPWGSDFRAQHF. DNA for the CDR3: TGCAGTGCGATACCATGGGGAAGCGATTTTAGGGCCCAGCATTTT.

This clonotype was found a few times. The CDR3 DNA follows: TGTGCCAGCAGCTTAGGATGGACAGGACAGTTCTTC. It yields the protein CASSLGWTGQFF. The rearrangement uses TRBV11-2 and TRBJ2-1; 7 bases match TRBD1. The CDR3 consists of 12 residues. Germline trimming cut 1 base from V and 13 bases from J; bases unmatched to any gene: 4. Looked up from germline, CDR1 is SGHAT and CDR2 is FQNNGV.

This clonotype was recorded only once. J is TRBJ1-6 and V is TRBV6-1; no firm D call. The CDR3 runs 17 residues. CDR1 and CDR2 (germline): MNHNS, SASEGT. Trimming took off 6 bases at V and 3 bases at J, with 18 bases between the two ends. Here the CDR3 DNA reads TGTGCCAGCAGATCGACCGCAGAGCCGTACTATAATTCACCCCTCCACTTT. Translated: CASRSTAEPYYNSPLHF.

The rearrangement joins TRBV27 to TRBJ2-4, with 13 bases matching TRBD2. The DNA end is more similar to TRBJ2-7, so the J call may be wrong. Germline V gene lookup returns CDR1 MNHEY and CDR2 SMNVEV (reference sequence). The CDR3 has 15 residues. CDR3 sequence reads: CASSQGLAGIYEQYF. The CDR3 DNA reads TGTGCCAGCAGCCAGGGACTAGCGGGAATATACGAGCAGTACTTC.

The chain carries TRBV4-3 and TRBJ2-1; D is uncertain. Per the germline V gene, CDR1 is LGHNA and CDR2 is YSLEER. The CDR3 is 16 residues long. V lost 0 bases and J lost 6, with 15 bases in between. The CDR3 sequence: CASSQDSQRSGNEQFF. CDR3 in DNA: TGCGCCAGCAGCCAAGATTCGCAAAGATCGGGCAATGAGCAGTTCTTC.

The chain recombines TRBV6-4 with TRBJ2-7; a weak D match, TRBD2 (5 bases). This CDR3 has 15 residues. Trimming removed 6 bases from V and 1 base from J, with 16 bases in between. The germline CDR1 and CDR2 sequences are MRHNA and SNTAGT. CDR3 loop: CASRWIKRGSYEQYF. Here the CDR3 DNA reads TGTGCCAGCAGATGGATCAAGAGAGGGTCCTACGAGCAGTACTTC.

In its sample, this clonotype was seen a few times. V and J are TRBV20-1 and TRBJ1-1, with D maybe TRBD1 (5 bases). Germline loops: CDR1 DFQATT, CDR2 SNEGSKA (reference sequence). CDR3 length: 15 residues. V lost 4 bases, J lost 4 bases, and 19 bases lay in between. The CDR3 reads CSAIPTPGPGTEAFF. In DNA form, the CDR3 reads TGCAGTGCTATCCCCACCCCGGGGCCAGGCACTGAAGCTTTCTTT.